This is a list of T cell receptor beta chains from one sample in a study of response to subunit inactivated influenza vaccine. TCRdb re-called the RT-PCR reads with MiXCR, one entry per CDR3 protein. The data hold 600,000 to 850,000 distinct CDR3 sequences, with around 15% observed a single time. Sequencing was performed on PBMCs from blood, taken less than 15 days before vaccination. Receptors were obtained from a man between 45 and 60 years old who received an inactivated influenza vaccine. CDR3s include the opening cysteine and the closing phenylalanine or tryptophan. A D gene is named only where the DNA matches it firmly. Clone size is shown for a subset of rows, as once, few, many or a class of expanded clone.

CDR3	DNA	D	size	V	J
CASSFHTGAGEQYF	TGTGCCAGCAGTTTCCACACCGGGGCTGGCGAGCAGTACTTC	-	-	TRBV28	TRBJ2-7
CAINQGQGTDGYTF	TGTGCCATCAATCAGGGACAGGGGACCGATGGCTACACCTTC	TRBD1	-	TRBV10-3	TRBJ1-2
CASSPGQGRRTDTQYF	TGCGCCAGCAGTCCCGGACAGGGGAGGCGCACAGATACGCAGTATTTT	TRBD1	many	TRBV10-2	TRBJ2-3
CASSPAGVFETQYF	TGCGCCAGCAGCCCAGCGGGAGTATTTGAGACCCAGTACTTC	TRBD2	-	TRBV5-1	TRBJ2-5
CSARGTSDSYEQYF	TGCAGTGCTAGGGGGACTAGCGACTCCTACGAGCAGTACTTC	TRBD2	-	TRBV20-1	TRBJ2-7
CASSDRDRGRRQYF	TGCGCCAGCAGCGACCGGGACAGGGGCCGCCGGCAGTACTTC	TRBD1	-	TRBV5-1	TRBJ2-7
CSVGEGGWETQYF	TGCAGCGTTGGTGAGGGAGGGTGGGAGACCCAGTACTTC	TRBD2	few	TRBV29-1	TRBJ2-5
CASSPTGGNEKLFF	TGTGCCAGCAGCCCGACTGGGGGTAATGAAAAACTGTTTTTT	-	few	TRBV6-1	TRBJ1-4
CASSASGNWYEQYF	TGTGCCAGCAGTGCTAGCGGCAACTGGTACGAGCAGTACTTC	TRBD2	-	TRBV27	TRBJ2-7
CASSLSSSGPTDTQYF	TGTGCCAGCAGCTTATCGTCTAGCGGACCCACAGATACGCAGTATTTT	TRBD2	-	TRBV7-2	TRBJ2-3
CASSERPDNQPQHF	TGTGCCAGCAGTGAAAGGCCAGATAATCAGCCCCAGCATTTT	-	-	TRBV6-1	TRBJ1-5
CASSSLTGELFF	TGTGCCAGCAGTTCCCTAACCGGGGAGCTGTTTTTT	-	many	TRBV6-5	TRBJ2-2
CASSFGGQLMGEQFF	TGCGCCAGCAGCTTTGGAGGACAGCTGATGGGGGAGCAGTTCTTC	-	many	TRBV5-1	TRBJ2-1
CASSGGTGSYEQYF	TGCGCCAGCAGCGGCGGGACAGGGTCCTACGAGCAGTACTTC	TRBD1	many	TRBV5-1	TRBJ2-7
CASSPGGTGNQPQHF	TGCGCCAGCAGCCCCGGAGGAACAGGGAATCAGCCCCAGCATTTT	-	many	TRBV4-1	TRBJ1-5
CASSERSATNEKLFF	TGTGCCAGCAGTGAACGGAGTGCAACTAATGAAAAACTGTTTTTT	-	-	TRBV6-1	TRBJ1-4
CASRYGQGRSPLHF	TGTGCCAGCAGATACGGACAGGGCAGGTCACCCCTCCACTTT	TRBD1	-	TRBV6-2/TRBV6-3	TRBJ1-6
CASSQARLNEQYF	TGTGCCAGCAGCCAGGCACGACTGAACGAGCAGTACTTC	-	-	TRBV3-1	TRBJ2-7
CASAGGQRVSTF	TGTGCCAGCGCCGGCGGACAGAGGGTGAGCACCTTC	-	few	TRBV3-1	TRBJ1-2
CASSMTNRGPGYEQFF	TGCGCCAGCAGCATGACTAACAGGGGCCCTGGTTATGAGCAGTTCTTC	TRBD1	many	TRBV5-1	TRBJ2-1
CAWNFNRGETQYF	TGTGCCTGGAACTTTAACAGGGGTGAGACCCAGTACTTC	TRBD1	-	TRBV30	TRBJ2-5
CASSRDSQGSGAYEQYF	TGTGCCAGCAGCCGAGACTCGCAGGGGAGTGGGGCTTACGAGCAGTACTTC	-	few	TRBV3-1	TRBJ2-7
CSARVGETYEQYF	TGCAGTGCTAGAGTGGGAGAGACCTACGAGCAGTACTTC	-	few	TRBV20-1	TRBJ2-7
CASSQDRLADDNEQFF	TGTGCCAGCAGCCAAGATCGGCTAGCGGACGACAATGAGCAGTTCTTC	TRBD2	-	TRBV4-2	TRBJ2-1
CAIKRAGTYNEQFF	TGTGCCATCAAGAGGGCGGGGACATACAATGAGCAGTTCTTC	-	-	TRBV10-3	TRBJ2-1
CASSTWDRGTEAFF	TGTGCCAGCAGCACCTGGGACCGGGGCACTGAAGCTTTCTTT	-	-	TRBV7-8	TRBJ1-1
CASSAHTETKNIQYF	TGTGCCAGCAGCGCCCACACGGAGACCAAAAACATTCAGTACTTC	-	-	TRBV7-8	TRBJ2-4
CASSQEHGTVILEQYF	TGCGCCAGCAGCCAAGAGCACGGGACAGTAATACTCGAGCAGTACTTC	TRBD1	few	TRBV4-3	TRBJ2-7
CASSFRGPDTQYF	TGTGCCAGCAGTTTTCGGGGACCAGATACGCAGTATTTT	-	-	TRBV28	TRBJ2-3
CASSLVAGLGADTQYF	TGTGCCAGCAGCTTAGTGGCGGGACTGGGGGCAGATACGCAGTATTTT	-	few	TRBV7-2	TRBJ2-3
CASSSTGTGIEQYF	TGTGCCAGCAGCTCCACCGGGACAGGGATTGAGCAGTACTTC	TRBD1	-	TRBV7-9	TRBJ2-7
CASSSMGLQGLSSYNEQFF	TGCGCCAGCAGCTCAATGGGGCTACAGGGCCTGAGCTCCTACAATGAGCAGTTCTTC	-	few	TRBV5-1	TRBJ2-1
CASSDPTSGVETQYF	TGCGCCAGCAGCGACCCGACTAGCGGGGTAGAGACCCAGTACTTC	TRBD2	many	TRBV5-1	TRBJ2-5
CASSQGPLEGYTF	TGTGCCAGCAGCCAGGGACCGTTGGAAGGCTACACCTTC	-	few	TRBV5-6	TRBJ1-2
CASSLAQRHVQETQYF	TGTGCCAGCAGCTTAGCGCAAAGACATGTACAAGAGACCCAGTACTTC	-	-	TRBV7-8	TRBJ2-5
CATSSVLTGGQSYNEQFF	TGTGCCACCAGCAGCGTATTAACGGGGGGGCAATCCTACAATGAGCAGTTCTTC	TRBD2	few	TRBV15	TRBJ2-1
CASARDGVYEQYF	TGTGCCAGCGCTAGGGACGGGGTCTACGAGCAGTACTTC	-	-	TRBV12-3/TRBV12-4	TRBJ2-7
CSVERGDRGIEQYF	TGCAGCGTTGAACGGGGGGACAGGGGGATCGAGCAGTACTTC	TRBD1	-	TRBV29-1	TRBJ2-7
CASGLGLLYNEQFF	TGTGCTAGTGGTTTGGGACTACTGTACAATGAGCAGTTCTTC	-	-	TRBV12-5	TRBJ2-1
CASSFQGHGVEQYF	TGTGCCAGCAGCTTTCAGGGCCACGGGGTCGAGCAGTACTTC	-	-	TRBV7-8	TRBJ2-7
CASSTSGAYTGELFF	TGTGCCAGCAGCACAAGCGGGGCTTACACCGGGGAGCTGTTTTTT	TRBD2	-	TRBV7-2	TRBJ2-2
CASSTQGSGTEAFF	TGTGCCAGCAGTACCCAAGGGAGTGGGACTGAAGCTTTCTTT	-	few	TRBV12-3/TRBV12-4	TRBJ1-1
CASSQRDKGEQYF	TGTGCCAGCAGCCAGAGAGATAAGGGCGAGCAGTACTTC	-	-	TRBV3-1	TRBJ2-7
CASSYQGGTEAFF	TGTGCCAGCAGTTACCAGGGGGGGACTGAAGCTTTCTTT	TRBD1	many	TRBV6-5	TRBJ1-1
CSVAGDYNEQFF	TGCAGCGTTGCGGGGGACTACAATGAGCAGTTCTTC	-	few	TRBV29-1	TRBJ2-1
CASSPGQGSLNEQFF	TGTGCCAGCAGTCCCGGACAGGGGAGCCTCAATGAGCAGTTCTTC	TRBD1	-	TRBV27	TRBJ2-1
CASSFRGELSDTQYF	TGCGCCAGCAGCTTCCGGGGGGAATTGTCAGATACGCAGTATTTT	TRBD2	many	TRBV5-1	TRBJ2-3
CASSLTRTSAFF	TGTGCCAGCAGCCTAACGCGGACGTCAGCTTTCTTT	-	few	TRBV12-3/TRBV12-4	TRBJ1-1
CASSESFNEQFF	TGTGCCAGCAGTGAATCGTTTAATGAGCAGTTCTTC	-	many	TRBV6-1	TRBJ2-1
CASSEIRDGAGEPFF	TGTGCCAGCAGTGAAATAAGGGACGGGGCCGGGGAGCCGTTTTTT	-	-	TRBV6-1	TRBJ2-2
CASSLRDRGQDTQYF	TGTGCCAGCAGTTTACGGGACAGGGGGCAAGATACGCAGTATTTT	TRBD1	-	TRBV28	TRBJ2-3
CASTPLPDRPNEQFF	TGTGCCAGCACCCCATTACCGGACAGACCCAATGAGCAGTTCTTC	-	-	TRBV7-9	TRBJ2-1
CASSQGPSLAGGSYNEQFF	TGTGCCAGCAGCCAAGGACCCAGTCTAGCGGGGGGCTCCTACAATGAGCAGTTCTTC	TRBD2	few	TRBV3-1	TRBJ2-1
CASIRRGGGANVLTF	TGTGCCAGCATCCGACGGGGGGGAGGGGCCAACGTCCTGACTTTC	TRBD2	many	TRBV7-2	TRBJ2-6
CASSPWTSGSVEQYF	TGTGCCAGCAGTCCGTGGACTAGCGGGAGCGTCGAGCAGTACTTC	TRBD2	-	TRBV27	TRBJ2-7
CSVEVGQRSGYTF	TGCAGCGTTGAAGTAGGACAGAGAAGTGGCTACACCTTC	-	-	TRBV29-1	TRBJ1-2
CASSLGLVRTGELFF	TGTGCCAGCAGTTTAGGGCTAGTCCGCACCGGGGAGCTGTTTTTT	-	many	TRBV28	TRBJ2-2
CASSLYRVNTGELFF	TGTGCCAGCAGCTTATACAGGGTAAACACCGGGGAGCTGTTTTTT	-	few	TRBV7-9	TRBJ2-2
CSAISGTLQRYQETQYF	TGCAGTGCAATCTCCGGGACACTTCAGAGGTACCAAGAGACCCAGTACTTC	-	-	TRBV20-1	TRBJ2-5